This T cell receptor beta chain was retrieved from a study of response to subunit inactivated influenza vaccine. Study-wide points: Each seasonal flu vaccination may recruit only limited new T cells, authors suggested.

This clonotype has just a few counts. The target antigen is unknown. Trimming took off 0 bases at V and 1 base at J, with 6 bases between the two ends. The CDR3 consists of 15 residues. CDR1 is LGHDT, CDR2 YNNKEL, per germline (reference sequence). Using its own MiXCR run on the RT-PCR reads, TCRdb lists one record per CDR3 protein. The sample shows around 530,000 distinct CDR3 sequences, about 17% of them seen only once. The V gene is TRBV3-1, the J gene TRBJ2-2; no definite D call. This clonotype originated in a man aged 45 to 75 who received an inactivated influenza vaccine. The starting material was CD4+ T cells sorted from PBMCs, obtained about 24 months after vaccination. The CDR3 sequence: CASSQDLVNTGELFF. In DNA form, the CDR3 reads TGTGCCAGCAGCCAAGATCTTGTGAACACCGGGGAGCTGTTTTTT.